The clone carrying this T cell receptor (beta chain) was recorded once. Its antigen is unknown. The sample originates from a study of cytomegalovirus exposure and HLA in healthy donors. Broader study findings: The study put some 150 TCR beta chains on its list as cytomegalovirus-associated. The classifier reportedly diagnosed cytomegalovirus status with high sensitivity and specificity. A later analysis found first-cohort TCR clusters tended to co-occur in the 130 or so validation repertoires.

Profiled with immunoSEQ multiplex PCR; TCRdb holds only in-frame clones, not every one. The sample shows roughly 56,000 clones, more than 80% of them seen only once. This TCR was sampled from a man aged 18 to 29 in good health and CMV-seronegative. What was sequenced was PBMCs.

CDR3 loop: CSVQGTGQETQYF. CDR3 coding DNA: TGCAGCGTTCAAGGAACAGGTCAAGAGACCCAGTACTTC. This sequence joins TRBV29-1 and TRBJ2-5; a possible D gene is TRBD1 (5 bases). The CDR3 sequence is 13 residues long. The ends were cut back, 5 bases at V and 2 bases at J, with 12 bases in the middle. The germline V gene encodes CDR1 SQVTM and CDR2 ANQGSEA. Full variable domain (rest looked up from reference TRBV29-1 and TRBJ2-5): SAVISQKPSRDICQRGTSLTIQCQVDSQVTMMFWYRQQPGQSLTLIATANQGSEATYESGFVIDKFPISRPNLTFSTLTVSNMSPEDSSIYLCSVQGTGQETQYFGPGTRLLVL.